This T cell receptor beta chain was observed in a study of cytomegalovirus exposure and HLA in healthy donors. The PCR employed 60 Vbeta primers together with 13 Jbeta primers. The method was immunoSEQ multiplex PCR; TCRdb's version includes in-frame clones alone and lacks a portion of them. The sample has about 160,000 clones, roughly 78% seen once; the top ten hold around 6.9%. Trimming took 5 bases from V and 2 from J, leaving 6 bases between them. This CDR3 is built from 13 residues. Germline V gene data show CDR1 as ENHRY and CDR2 as SYGVKD. This clone turned up a few times. Its antigen remains unidentified. Overall study results and limits: The authors enumerated around 150 TCR beta chains as linked to cytomegalovirus. Later findings reportedly placed an Asian-associated ancestry cluster below the roughly 670-donor mean for N-insertions.

The chain combines TRBV10-3 with TRBJ2-2, with TRBD1 as a possible D gene (5 bases). The TCR was taken from a man aged 35 to 55 in good health and CMV-seropositive. Sequenced material: PBMCs. The CDR3 spells CAISQGNTGELFF. The CDR3 nucleotides read TGTGCCATCAGTCAGGGTAACACCGGGGAGCTGTTTTTT.